This T cell receptor beta chain was recovered during a study of blood T cells in healthy people across ages. Regarding the study as a whole: Among long-lived donors, naive CD4+ cells were more numerous and diversity higher than in aged donors. Since the PBMCs were unsorted, naive and antigen-experienced cells could not be conclusively compared.

Sample-barcoded 5' priming and a J-beta primer mix drove a second PCR of 7 to 11 cycles. Each cDNA molecule was tagged by a template-switch adaptor that had 12 random nucleotides. MiXCR, run by TCRdb on the 5' RACE reads, gives a single entry per CDR3 protein. This sample has 600,000 to 850,000 distinct CDR3 sequences, with about 42% found just once. This clonotype was seen a few times. Antigen specificity is unknown. The total RNA that was extracted per sample amounted to at least 5 micrograms. V trimming: 1 base; J trimming: 3 bases; junction bases outside the gene matches: 6. Germline CDR1 and CDR2: SGDLS and YYNGEE. This CDR3 has 16 residues.

This clonotype was obtained from a woman aged 60-75 years in good health. The chain uses TRBV9 and TRBJ2-3, with TRBD2 matching 9 bases. Source material: blood. CDR3 sequence reads: CASSVTLSGGTDTQYF. CDR3 sequence (DNA): TGTGCCAGCAGCGTAACTCTTAGCGGGGGTACAGATACGCAGTATTTT.